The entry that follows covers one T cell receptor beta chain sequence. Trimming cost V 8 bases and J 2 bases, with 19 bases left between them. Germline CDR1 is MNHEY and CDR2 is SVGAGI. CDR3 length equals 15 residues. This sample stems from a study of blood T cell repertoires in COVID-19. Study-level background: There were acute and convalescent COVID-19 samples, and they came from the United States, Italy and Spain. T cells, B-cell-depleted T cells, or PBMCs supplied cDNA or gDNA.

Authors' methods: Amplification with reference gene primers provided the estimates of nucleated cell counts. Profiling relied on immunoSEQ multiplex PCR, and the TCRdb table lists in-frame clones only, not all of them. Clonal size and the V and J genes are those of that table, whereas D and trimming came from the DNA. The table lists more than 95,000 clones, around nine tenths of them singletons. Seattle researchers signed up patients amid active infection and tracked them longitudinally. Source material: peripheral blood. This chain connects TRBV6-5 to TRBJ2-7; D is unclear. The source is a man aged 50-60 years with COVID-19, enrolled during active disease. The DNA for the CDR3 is TGTGCCAGCGTTTTCACCTTGGGCTCTCCCTACGAGCAGTACGTC. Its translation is CASVFTLGSPYEQYV.